This T cell receptor (beta chain) was sequenced in a study of cytomegalovirus exposure and HLA in healthy donors. Only a few counts were recorded for this clone. Its antigen remains unidentified. The CDR3 spans 16 residues. Germline V CDR1 and CDR2: SGHRS, YFSETQ. Between the trimmed V and J ends, which lost 4 bases and 0 bases, there was a span of 13 bases. In the PCR, 60 Vbeta and 13 Jbeta primers were used. Clones were sequenced by immunoSEQ multiplex PCR, and TCRdb holds only the in-frame ones, with some missing. The data hold over 150,000 clones, with about 80% observed a single time. Notes on the study in general: With high specificity and sensitivity, the classifier reportedly diagnosed cytomegalovirus status. Altogether, 160 or so TCR beta chains were recorded as cytomegalovirus-associated. Among CMV-associated TCR beta chains, most appeared HLA-restricted in a later analysis.

The sequenced material came from PBMCs. The J gene is TRBJ2-2, the V gene TRBV5-1; a weak D match, TRBD2 (5 bases). The source is a woman aged 25 to 39 in good health and CMV-seropositive. The CDR3: CASSPSLRPNTGELFF. In DNA form, the CDR3 reads TGCGCCAGCAGCCCTAGCCTTAGACCGAACACCGGGGAGCTGTTTTTT.